This T cell receptor (beta chain) was documented in a study of beta chain features in type 1 diabetes. Study-level information: Over all samples combined, about 100,000,000 sorted cells were examined.

It was one heparinised blood draw, averaging roughly 0.11 L, that each donor gave. CD45RO/CCR7/CD25/CD127/CD95/CD27 separated CD4+ naive, central memory, regulatory and stem cell-like memory cells by sorting. The CDR3 has 18 amino acids. V was clipped by 4 bases and J by 0 bases, with 19 bases between them. Germline assignment: CDR1 SGHDT and CDR2 YYEEEE. The authors reverse transcribed all of the isolated RNA, so sequencing captured expressed TCRB transcripts. Sequenced by immunoSEQ multiplex PCR; TCRdb stores in-frame clones only, minus some. The sample gives a few hundred thousand clones, roughly a tenth of which show up once; roughly 0.54% is in the top ten. The study, taken as a whole, reports: For cells with high TCR expression, cDNA sequencing could yield over-representation. Shorter TCRB CDR3s, moderately but significantly so, were found in Type 1 diabetes patients in all four CD4+ subsets.

A few counts support this clone. What it binds is not known. This sequence was found in a man younger than 45 with type 1 diabetes. The chain couples TRBV5-6 to TRBJ2-2; a weak D match, TRBD1 (5 bases). Input material: central memory CD4+ T cells from blood. CDR3 amino acids: CASSLLESRATNTGELFF. As DNA, the CDR3 is TGTGCCAGCAGCCTGTTGGAGTCCAGGGCCACGAACACCGGGGAGCTGTTTTTT.